This T cell receptor beta chain was identified during a study of T cell repertoires and HLA-DP antigens (dated by TCRdb to between 2018 and 2020). Regarding the complete study: An in vitro model of CD4+ T cell alloreactivity against allogeneic HLA-DP presented by transduced HeLa cells was used in the study. Of the three donors, two were male and one was female, with ages ranging from the 18-to-29 band to the 60-to-69 band. The average DNA input was approximately 0.2 ug for sorted CD137+CD4+ samples versus around 1.2 ug for pre-culture CD4+ samples. Compared with self, one alloantigen differed at one amino acid in the peptide-binding groove and the other differed at fewer than 11, modelling structurally similar versus dissimilar alloantigens. Study-wide findings and limitations: Limitations included only a few donors, a non-physiological HeLa antigen-presenting system, and the use of total CD4+ responder cells. Sorted CD137+ cells showed similar clonality against both alloantigens, at around 0.36, which was much higher than the approximately 0.037 seen in pre-culture samples. Naive and memory CD4+ repertoires were not analysed separately. Clones undetected before culture had an average cumulative frequency of roughly 36% against one allele versus approximately 54% against the other.

Comments on this clone: What antigen it recognizes has not been identified. The input lacks base qualities; no much larger clone sits a single base away.

TCRB CDR3 regions were amplified with the immunoSEQ multiplex PCR using forward primers for 54 TRBV segments and reverse primers for 13 TRBJ segments. Pre-culture CD4+ samples were sequenced at deep resolution, targeting under 250,000 T cell genomes. Amplicons were sequenced on an Illumina HiSeq System, producing 87 bp reads covering the CDR3. On the study's bioinformatics: PCR and sequencing errors in the reads were corrected, and alignment to IMGT reference sequences was used to define CDR3 regions. Template and unique rearrangement counts were estimated using synthetic template pools. Clonality was computed as 1 minus Pielou's evenness. Richness was estimated with the Daley-Smith estimator. Morisita's index served as the measure of repertoire overlap. Clones found in cultured samples but undetected in the pre-culture repertoire of the corresponding donor were defined as low-abundance clones. Entries here come from immuneACCESS through TCRdb and include only in-frame sequences with V and J called. Some clones fail to appear in such tables; in the studies checked, an unresolved V gene covers under half of the shortfall, and the cause of the remainder is unknown. Clone size and the V and J calls come from that table; the DNA yielded D and trimming. Within this sample are roughly 110,000 clones, with around 92% of them counted one time only. About 0.27% of the sample comes from the top ten.

CDR1 and CDR2 are drawn from the germline V gene: MDHEN, SYDVKM. Measured from the cysteine to the phenylalanine, the CDR3 is 12 residues long. The entry retains the CDR3 DNA only, 36 bases that are in frame from base 1. From V the trimming removes 6 bases and from J it removes 12 bases, while the gene matches leave 8 bases of the junction unaccounted for. Untouched CD4+ T cells were isolated from Ficoll-separated PBMC by magnetic bead negative selection, reaching an average purity of 97.7%. Untouched CD4+ T cells were isolated from Ficoll-separated PBMC with magnetic beads, reaching around 98% purity with negligible CD8+ contamination. Donors were a few healthy blood donors whose buffy coats supplied peripheral blood mononuclear cells. All three donors were CMV seronegative. The DNeasy Blood & Tissue Kit was used to extract genomic DNA. Genomic DNA from sorted CD137+CD4+ cells and from pre-culture CD4+ baseline samples of each subject was subjected to TCRB sequencing.

The source of this sequence is a young woman in good health and CMV-seronegative. Sequencing was done on a sample of CD4+ T cells from PBMCs. The sequence joins TRBV28 to TRBJ2-1; 7 nucleotides in the junction match TRBD1. The bases are TGTGCCAGCAGCCCACAAGGGGGCGGGCAGTTCTTC. The translation is CASSPQGGGQFF. The full variable domain, completed from the reference TRBV28 and TRBJ2-1 proteins outside the CDR3, reads DVKVTQSSRYLVKRTGEKVFLECVQDMDHENMFWYRQDPGLGLRLIYFSYDVKMKEKGDIPEGYSVSREKKERFSLILESASTNQTSMYLCASSPQGGGQFFGPGTRLTVL.